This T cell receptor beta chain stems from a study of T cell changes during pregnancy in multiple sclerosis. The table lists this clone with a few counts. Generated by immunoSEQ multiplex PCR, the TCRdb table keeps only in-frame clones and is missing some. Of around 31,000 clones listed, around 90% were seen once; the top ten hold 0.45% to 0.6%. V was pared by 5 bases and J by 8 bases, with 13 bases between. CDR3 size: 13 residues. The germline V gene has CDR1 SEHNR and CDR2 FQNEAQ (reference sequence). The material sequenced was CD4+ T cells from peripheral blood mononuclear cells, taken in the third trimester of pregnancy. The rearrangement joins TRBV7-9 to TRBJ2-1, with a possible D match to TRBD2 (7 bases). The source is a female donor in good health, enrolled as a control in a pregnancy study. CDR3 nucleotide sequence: TGTGCCAGCAGCCCCTTCGGGGGGCATGAGCAGTTCTTC. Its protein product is CASSPFGGHEQFF. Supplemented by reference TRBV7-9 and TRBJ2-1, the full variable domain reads DTGVSQNPRHKITKRGQNVTFRCDPISEHNRLYWYRQTLGQGPEFLTYFQNEAQLEKSRLLSDRFSAERPKGSFSTLEIQRTEQGDSAMYLCASSPFGGHEQFFGPGTRLTVL.